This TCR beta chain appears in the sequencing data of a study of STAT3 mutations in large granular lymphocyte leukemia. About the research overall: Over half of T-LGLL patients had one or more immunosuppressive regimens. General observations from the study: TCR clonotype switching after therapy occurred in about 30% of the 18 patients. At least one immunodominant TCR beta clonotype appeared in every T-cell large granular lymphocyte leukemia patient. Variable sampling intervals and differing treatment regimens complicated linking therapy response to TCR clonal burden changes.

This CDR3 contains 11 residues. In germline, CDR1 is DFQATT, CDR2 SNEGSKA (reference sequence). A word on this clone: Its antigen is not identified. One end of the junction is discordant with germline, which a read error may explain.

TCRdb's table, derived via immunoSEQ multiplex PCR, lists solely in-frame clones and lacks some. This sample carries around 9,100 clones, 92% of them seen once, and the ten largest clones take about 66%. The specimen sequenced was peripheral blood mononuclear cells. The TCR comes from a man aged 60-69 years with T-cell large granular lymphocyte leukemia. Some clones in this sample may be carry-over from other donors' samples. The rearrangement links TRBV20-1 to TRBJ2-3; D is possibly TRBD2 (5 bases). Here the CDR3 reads CSASSIDTQYF. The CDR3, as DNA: TGCAGTGCTTCTAGCATAGATACGCAGTATTTT.